The 30 T cell receptor beta chains presented below share a single source sample, sequenced in a study of beta chain features in type 1 diabetes (dated by TCRdb to the late 2010s). Libraries came from the immunoSEQ multiplex PCR assay. The High Capacity cDNA Reverse Transcription Kit was used to reverse transcribe all of the isolated RNA, meaning that expressed TCRB transcripts were what got sequenced. Not all clones reach the TCRdb copy of this immuneACCESS table, which keeps in-frame sequences only. Checked studies attribute under half of the gap to unresolved V genes and leave the rest unexplained. In this sample the table shows under 90,000 clones, 30% to 40% of which occur a single time. Together, the top ten hold approximately 0.45% of the sample. The specimen was stem cell memory CD4+ T cells from blood. The meaning of the sample's cell subset or site label: stem cell-like memory CD4+ T cells. The origin of the receptors is a woman between 18 and 29 years old in good health.

This clone was observed a handful of times. The gene calls are TRBV7-2 and TRBJ2-3; 7 nucleotides align to TRBD2. CDR3 length: 16 amino acids. Germline CDR1 reads SGHTA; CDR2 reads FQGNSA. V trimming: 4 bases; J trimming: 5 bases; junction bases outside the gene matches: 12. CDR3 in amino acids: CASSSVLGAGVDTQYF. As DNA, the CDR3 is TGTGCCAGCAGCTCCGTATTGGGCGCGGGAGTAGATACGCAGTATTTT.

The rearrangement links TRBV11-1 to TRBJ2-1, with 8 bases fitting TRBD1. The ends lost 3 bases at V and 5 bases at J; junction bases unmatched: 0. Germline CDR1 and CDR2: SGHAT and FQDESV (reference sequence). The length of the CDR3 is 13 residues. CDR3 DNA: TGTGCCAGCAGCTTGGACAGGGACAATGAGCAGTTCTTC. Amino acids: CASSLDRDNEQFF.

This rearrangement joins TRBV15 to TRBJ2-7; D is possibly TRBD2 (6 bases). The CDR3 totals 14 residues. Trimming cost V 1 base and J 2 bases, with 9 bases left between them. CDR1 and CDR2 (germline): LNHNV, YYDKDF (reference sequence). The CDR3 sequence is CATSRGGGPYEQYF. CDR3 in DNA: TGTGCCACCAGCAGAGGGGGAGGTCCCTACGAGCAGTACTTC.

This clone has just one count. V usage is TRBV4-2 and J usage is TRBJ2-5; no reliable D call. CDR1 and CDR2 (germline): LGHNA, YNFKEQ. The CDR3 spans 13 residues. V shed 0 bases and J shed 3 bases, with 5 bases lying between them. CDR3 sequence (DNA): TGTGCCAGCAGCCAAGATCCAGAAGAGACCCAGTACTTC. Its translation: CASSQDPEETQYF.

This chain joins TRBV7-6 and TRBJ1-5; 7 nucleotides align to TRBD1. V was pared by 1 base and J by 0 bases, with 12 bases of the junction left unmatched. The germline gives CDR1 SGHVS, CDR2 FNYEAQ. This CDR3 is 19 amino acids long. CDR3 DNA sequence: TGTGCCAGCAGCTTAGGGATAATCAGGGACAGCGATAGCAATCAGCCCCAGCATTTT. It specifies CASSLGIIRDSDSNQPQHF. The full variable domain, completed using reference TRBV7-6 and TRBJ1-5, is GAGVSQSPRYKVTKRGQDVALRCDPISGHVSLYWYRQALGQGPEFLTYFNYEAQQDKSGLPNDRFSAERPEGSISTLTIQRTEQRDSAMYRCASSLGIIRDSDSNQPQHFGDGTRLSIL.

CDR3 in DNA: TGTGCCAGCAGCCCTGGGGAGGGGACCCAAGCTAACTATGGCTACACCTTC. It codes for CASSPGEGTQANYGYTF. This sequence joins TRBV5-4 and TRBJ1-2, with D possibly being TRBD1 (5 bases). Trimming cost V 4 bases and J 0 bases, with 19 bases left between them. Germline values: CDR1 SGHNT, CDR2 YYREEE (reference sequence). CDR3 length equals 17 residues.

This chain joins TRBV6-5 and TRBJ1-1, with D possibly TRBD1 on 6 matching bases. V gave up 5 bases and J gave up 0 bases, with 13 bases separating them. This CDR3 spans 15 amino acids. Germline CDR1 MNHEY, CDR2 SVGAGI. The CDR3 DNA reads TGTGCCAGCAGTCTGACAGGTTCAATGAACACTGAAGCTTTCTTT. Its protein product is CASSLTGSMNTEAFF.

This clone was counted only a few times. The rearrangement links TRBV5-1 to TRBJ2-2, with 7 bases matching TRBD1. The CDR3 sequence is 15 residues long. V lost 3 bases, J lost 1 base, and 3 bases stayed unmatched. Germline-derived CDR1 and CDR2 are SGHRS and YFSETQ. For the CDR3, the DNA is TGCGCCAGCAGCTGGGACAGATTGAACACCGGGGAGCTGTTTTTT. It encodes CASSWDRLNTGELFF.

The rearrangement uses TRBV11-2 and TRBJ2-3; 12 bases match TRBD2. The V and J ends lost 3 bases and 6 bases, in that order; junction bases with no gene match: 1. Germline-derived CDR1 and CDR2 are SGHAT and FQNNGV. The CDR3 is 14 amino acids. CDR3: CASSFGTSGDTQYF. The CDR3 nucleotides read TGTGCCAGCAGCTTTGGGACTAGCGGGGATACGCAGTATTTT.

This chain connects TRBV7-2 to TRBJ2-5; a weak D match, TRBD1 (5 bases). V was shortened by 3 bases and J by 1 base, with 9 bases between the two germline ends. Germline values: CDR1 SGHTA, CDR2 FQGNSA. The CDR3 contains 14 residues. The CDR3 region has the DNA TGTGCCAGCAGCTTCAAGGGGCTCCAAGAGACCCAGTACTTC. It is translated as CASSFKGLQETQYF.

This clone was observed a few times. The chain joins TRBV4-1 to TRBJ1-4; D is unresolved. CDR3 length: 12 residues. Germline CDR1 reads MGHRA; CDR2 reads YSYEKL. Trimming took off 1 base at V and 13 bases at J, with 10 bases between the two ends. In DNA, the CDR3 is TGCGCCAGCAGCCAAGTCCCTCCGCGACTGTTTTTT. It encodes CASSQVPPRLFF.

This clone was detected only a few times. The chain couples TRBV5-1 to TRBJ2-1; TRBD1 aligns across 7 bases. Trimming at V came to 3 bases and at J to 4 bases, leaving 7 bases not matched to a gene. In germline, CDR1 is SGHRS, CDR2 YFSETQ. There are 15 residues in the CDR3. CDR3 sequence reads: CASSWPGQQYNEQFF. CDR3 in DNA: TGCGCCAGCAGCTGGCCGGGACAGCAATACAATGAGCAGTTCTTC.

The V call is TRBV9, the J call TRBJ1-2; D is uncertain. The V and J ends lost 6 bases and 5 bases respectively, with 11 bases between them. This CDR3 has 12 amino acids. Germline lookup yields CDR1 SGDLS and CDR2 YYNGEE. CDR3 sequence: CASISVRYGYTF. The CDR3 DNA follows: TGTGCCAGCATTTCTGTTAGATATGGCTACACCTTC.

The CDR3: CASSPQNRRETQYF. DNA for the CDR3: TGTGCCAGCAGCCCTCAAAATAGGAGGGAGACCCAGTACTTC. The gene calls are TRBV7-3 and TRBJ2-5; a possible D gene is TRBD2 (5 bases). V lost 5 bases and J 5 bases, leaving 15 bases between the germline ends. The CDR3 totals 14 residues. Germline lookup yields CDR1 SGHTA and CDR2 FQGTGA.

The V and J genes are TRBV5-4 and TRBJ2-5; 10 nucleotides line up with TRBD2. After removal of 3 bases from V and 3 bases from J, the junction contained 5 bases not matched to a gene. The CDR3 has 15 residues. From germline, CDR1 is SGHNT and CDR2 YYREEE (reference sequence). CDR3 in DNA: TGTGCCAGCAGCTCTAAGCGGGAGGGAAAAGAGACCCAGTACTTC. Its protein product is CASSSKREGKETQYF.

The chain uses TRBV7-3 and TRBJ2-3; the match to TRBD2 covers 11 bases. The CDR3 contains 15 residues. Trimming at V came to 4 bases and at J to 4 bases, leaving 4 bases not matched to a gene. Per the germline V gene, CDR1 is SGHTA and CDR2 is FQGTGA. The CDR3 is CASSYSGGVPDTQYF. CDR3 coding DNA: TGTGCCAGCAGCTATAGCGGGGGGGTACCAGATACGCAGTATTTT. Complete variable domain (other parts from reference TRBV7-3 and TRBJ2-3): GAGVSQTPSNKVTEKGKYVELRCDPISGHTALYWYRQSLGQGPEFLIYFQGTGAADDSGLPNDRFFAVRPEGSVSTLKIQRTERGDSAVYLCASSYSGGVPDTQYFGPGTRLTVL.

The chain has TRBV30 and TRBJ1-5; 8 nucleotides line up with TRBD1. Germline V gives CDR1 GTSNPN, CDR2 SVGIG (reference sequence). The CDR3 is 13 amino acids. Unmatched junction bases numbered 5, after V lost 5 bases and J lost 5 bases. The CDR3 is CAWGDRPDQPQHF. In DNA form, the CDR3 reads TGTGCCTGGGGGGACAGGCCTGATCAGCCCCAGCATTTT.

This clone was observed once. J is TRBJ2-3 and V is TRBV19; TRBD2 is a possible D gene (7 bases). This CDR3 is built from 15 residues. Germline loops: CDR1 LNHDA, CDR2 SQIVND (reference sequence). V was shortened by 4 bases and J by 5 bases, with 16 bases between the two germline ends. CDR3: CASSTRGANRDTQYF. The CDR3 nucleotides are TGTGCCAGTAGTACCCGGGGGGCGAATAGAGATACGCAGTATTTT.

V gene TRBV4-2 combines with J gene TRBJ2-2, with TRBD1 matching over 7 bases. This CDR3 has 14 residues. The germline V gene has CDR1 LGHNA and CDR2 YNFKEQ. V lost 3 bases, J lost 6 bases, and 4 bases stayed unmatched. Here the CDR3 reads CASSQAGGSGELFF. CDR3 coding DNA: TGTGCCAGCAGCCAGGCAGGGGGTTCCGGGGAGCTGTTTTTT.

CDR3 protein: CASSLARVDTGELFF. CDR3 nucleotides: TGCGCCAGCAGCCTAGCACGGGTTGACACCGGGGAGCTGTTTTTT. The chain is built from TRBV5-1 and TRBJ2-2, with a tentative D call TRBD2 (5 bases). The CDR3 sequence is 15 residues long. Germline loops: CDR1 SGHRS, CDR2 YFSETQ. V lost 4 bases to trimming and J lost 3 bases, with 13 bases between them.

There are a few counts of this clone. Here the CDR3 DNA reads TGTGCCAGCAGCTTTGCGGGGGACCGGGCCGGGGAGCTGTTTTTT. Residues: CASSFAGDRAGELFF. The gene calls are TRBV5-4 and TRBJ2-2; 7 bases align to TRBD2. The CDR3 runs to 15 residues. With 2 bases clipped from V and 6 bases from J, the junction kept 7 bases outside the gene matches. Germline CDR1 reads SGHNT; CDR2 reads YYREEE (reference sequence).

DNA of the CDR3: TGCAGCGGCGCCGCGGAGGCCACTGAAGCTTTCTTT. This translates into CSGAAEATEAFF. The V call is TRBV29-1, the J call TRBJ1-1; D gene unclear. Germline lookup yields CDR1 SQVTM and CDR2 ANQGSEA. The CDR3 runs to 12 residues. The V gene lost 7 bases and the J gene lost 4 bases, with 13 bases spanning the gap. The full variable domain, completed using reference TRBV29-1 and TRBJ1-1, is SAVISQKPSRDICQRGTSLTIQCQVDSQVTMMFWYRQQPGQSLTLIATANQGSEATYESGFVIDKFPISRPNLTFSTLTVSNMSPEDSSIYLCSGAAEATEAFFGQGTRLTVV.

V usage is TRBV7-2 and J usage is TRBJ1-1; possible D gene TRBD1, 5 bases. This CDR3 is built from 12 residues. Germline values: CDR1 SGHTA, CDR2 FQGNSA. V lost 6 bases and J 5 bases, leaving 10 bases between the germline ends. CDR3 sequence (DNA): TGTGCCAGCAGTTATTCAGGGACTGAAGCTTTCTTT. This sequence encodes CASSYSGTEAFF.

At least ten counts were recorded for this clone. The CDR3: CASSQDTQEDTQYF. The CDR3 bases are TGTGCCAGCAGTCAGGACACGCAGGAAGATACGCAGTATTTT. The rearrangement joins TRBV7-2 to TRBJ2-3, with D tentatively TRBD1 (5 bases). Trimming stripped 6 bases from V and 5 bases from J, with 15 bases between. Germline V gene sequence: CDR1 SGHTA, CDR2 FQGNSA. This CDR3 is 14 amino acids long. The variable domain in full, with the rest retrieved from reference TRBV7-2 and TRBJ2-3, is GAGVSQSPSNKVTEKGKDVELRCDPISGHTALYWYRQSLGQGLEFLIYFQGNSAPDKSGLPSDRFSAERTGGSVSTLTIQRTQQEDSAVYLCASSQDTQEDTQYFGPGTRLTVL.

This clone appeared a few times. The chain has TRBV18 and TRBJ2-1; 9 positions match TRBD2. The germline V gene encodes CDR1 KGHSH and CDR2 LQKENI. CDR3 length: 15 residues. V shed 1 base and J 8 bases; nucleotides not matched to a gene: 6. In DNA form, the CDR3 reads TGTGCCAGCTCACCACTGGCGGGGGGGTCCCATGAGCAGTTCTTC. This translates into CASSPLAGGSHEQFF.

Only a few counts were recorded for this clone. V usage is TRBV6-1 and J usage is TRBJ2-1; the match to TRBD1 covers 9 bases. The V gene end was trimmed by 8 bases and the J gene end by 3 bases; junction bases not matched to a gene: 5. CDR1 is MNHNS and CDR2 is SASEGT in the germline V gene. This CDR3 contains 14 residues. CDR3 region: CASAPGQGYNEQFF. Here the CDR3 DNA reads TGTGCCAGCGCTCCGGGACAGGGCTACAATGAGCAGTTCTTC.

The rearrangement uses TRBV7-9 and TRBJ1-2, with a tentative D call TRBD1 (5 bases). Looked up from germline, CDR1 is SEHNR and CDR2 is FQNEAQ (reference sequence). Between the trimmed V and J ends, which lost 1 base and 4 bases, there was a span of 16 bases. This CDR3 is built from 16 residues. This CDR3 is CASSLGVGQGPYGYTF. In nucleotides, the CDR3 is TGTGCCAGCAGCTTAGGAGTTGGGCAGGGTCCCTATGGCTACACCTTC.

In this sample, this clone turned up once. This sequence joins TRBV10-3 and TRBJ1-3; D gene ambiguous. Deletions cut 5 bases from V and 2 bases from J, with 4 bases between. Germline-derived CDR1 and CDR2 are ENHRY and SYGVKD. The CDR3 has 12 residues. The DNA for the CDR3 is TGTGCCATCAGTTACACTGGAAACACCATATATTTT. It translates to CAISYTGNTIYF.

The chain links TRBV5-8 to TRBJ1-1, with 9 bases fitting TRBD1. The J segment lost 8 bases and the V segment lost 4 bases, leaving 12 bases of the junction unmatched. This CDR3 has 15 residues. Per germline, CDR1 SGHTS and CDR2 YDEGEE. The CDR3 DNA follows: TGTGCCAGCAGCCCCGGACAGGGGTGGCCAGGCGAAGCTTTCTTT. Translating it yields CASSPGQGWPGEAFF.

This clone was detected a few times. CDR3 loop: CAGHGLAFGELFF. The DNA of the CDR3 is TGTGCCGGCCATGGACTAGCGTTCGGGGAGCTGTTTTTT. This sequence joins TRBV30 and TRBJ2-2; 9 bases map to TRBD2. Germline V gene sequence: CDR1 GTSNPN, CDR2 SVGIG (reference sequence). After removal of 8 bases from V and 7 bases from J, the junction contained 8 bases not matched to a gene. CDR3 length: 13 residues.